This T cell receptor (beta chain) was retrieved from a study of cytomegalovirus exposure and HLA in healthy donors. The PCR ran on 60 Vbeta and 13 Jbeta primers. The assay was immunoSEQ multiplex PCR, and TCRdb's table has in-frame clones only and misses some. The sample holds 100,000 to 120,000 clones, about 13% seen once. The CDR3 extends over 15 amino acids. The germline CDR1 and CDR2 sequences are MNHEY and SMNVEV (reference sequence). The junction had 7 bases not matched to a gene; V was cut back by 2 bases and J by 4 bases. Material for sequencing was PBMCs. The origin of this receptor is a man aged 40-49 years in good health and CMV-seropositive. The chain joins TRBV27 to TRBJ1-2; 7 bases align to TRBD1. The CDR3 nucleotides are TGTGCCAGCAGTTTAAGCCAGGGGGAGACCTATGGCTACACCTTC. Translation: CASSLSQGETYGYTF.